This T cell receptor (beta chain) was recovered during a study of HIV-infected patients and healthy controls. No cell fractionation was done, so the repertoire covers all unsorted peripheral blood T cells. This clonotype turned up a few times. Approximately 510 ng RNA was reverse transcribed with alpha and beta constant-region primers. Alpha and beta chain libraries were made separately by chain-specific third strand synthesis with multiplexing indices. TCRdb analysed the 5' RACE reads with MiXCR anew, one entry per CDR3 protein. The sample lists 18,000 or so distinct CDR3 sequences; approximately 10% were seen once. This CDR3 contains 11 residues.

This chain links TRBV1 with TRBJ2-1. TRBV1 is given as a pseudogene. Sequencing input: blood. The TCR sequence derives from an adult in good health. CDR3 nucleotides: TGCACCAGCAGCCAAGCGGTTGAGCAGTTCTTC. It yields the protein CTSSQAVEQFF.